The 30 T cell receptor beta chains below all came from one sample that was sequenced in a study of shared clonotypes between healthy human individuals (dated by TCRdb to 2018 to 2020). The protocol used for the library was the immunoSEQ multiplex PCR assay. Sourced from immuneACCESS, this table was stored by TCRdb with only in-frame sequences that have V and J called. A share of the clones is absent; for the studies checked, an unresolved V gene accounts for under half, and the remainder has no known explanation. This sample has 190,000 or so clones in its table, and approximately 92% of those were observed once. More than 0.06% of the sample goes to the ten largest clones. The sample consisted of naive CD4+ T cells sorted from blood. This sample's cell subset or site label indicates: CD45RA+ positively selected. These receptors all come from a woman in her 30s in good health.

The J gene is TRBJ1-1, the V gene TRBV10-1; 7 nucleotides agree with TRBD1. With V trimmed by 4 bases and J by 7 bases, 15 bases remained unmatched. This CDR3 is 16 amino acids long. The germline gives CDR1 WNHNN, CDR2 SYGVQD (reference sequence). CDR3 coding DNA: TGCGCCAGCAGTGGTGAGGGGCAGGGGGTGGGTAATGAAGCTTTCTTT. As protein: CASSGEGQGVGNEAFF.

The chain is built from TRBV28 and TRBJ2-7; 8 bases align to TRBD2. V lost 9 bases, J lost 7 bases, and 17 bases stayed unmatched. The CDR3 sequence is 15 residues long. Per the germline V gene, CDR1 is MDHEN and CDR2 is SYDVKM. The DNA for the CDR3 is TGTGCCAGTTCCCGGGGGGGGACGGGAAGGTCAGAGCAGTACTTC. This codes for CASSRGGTGRSEQYF.

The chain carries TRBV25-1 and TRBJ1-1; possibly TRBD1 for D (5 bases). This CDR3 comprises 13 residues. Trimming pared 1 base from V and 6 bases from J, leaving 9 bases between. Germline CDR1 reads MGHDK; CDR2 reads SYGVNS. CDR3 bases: TGTGCCAGCAGTGAATCGGAGGGACCTGAAGCTTTCTTT. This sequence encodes CASSESEGPEAFF. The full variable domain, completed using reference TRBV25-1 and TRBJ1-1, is EADIYQTPRYLVIGTGKKITLECSQTMGHDKMYWYQQDPGMELHLIHYSYGVNSTEKGDLSSESTVSRIRTEHFPLTLESARPSHTSQYLCASSESEGPEAFFGQGTRLTVV.

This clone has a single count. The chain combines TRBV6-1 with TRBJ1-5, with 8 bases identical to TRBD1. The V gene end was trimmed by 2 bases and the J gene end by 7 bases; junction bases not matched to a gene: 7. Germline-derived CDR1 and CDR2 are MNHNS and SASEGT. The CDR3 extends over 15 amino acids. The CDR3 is CASSEHDRGDQPQHF. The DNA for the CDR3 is TGTGCCAGCAGTGAACACGACAGGGGCGACCAGCCCCAGCATTTT.

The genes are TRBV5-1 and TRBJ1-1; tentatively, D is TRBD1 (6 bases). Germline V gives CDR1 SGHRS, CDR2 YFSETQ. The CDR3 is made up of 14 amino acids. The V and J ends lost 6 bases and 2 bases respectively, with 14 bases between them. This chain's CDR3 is CASTQTGANTEAFF. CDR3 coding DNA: TGCGCCAGCACCCAGACAGGTGCCAACACTGAAGCTTTCTTT.

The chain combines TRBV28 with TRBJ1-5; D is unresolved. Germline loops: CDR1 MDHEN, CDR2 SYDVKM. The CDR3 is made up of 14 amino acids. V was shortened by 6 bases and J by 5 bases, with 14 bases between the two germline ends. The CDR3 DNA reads TGTGCCAGCAGCCAACGTAGTAGTTATCAGCCCCAGCATTTT. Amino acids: CASSQRSSYQPQHF.

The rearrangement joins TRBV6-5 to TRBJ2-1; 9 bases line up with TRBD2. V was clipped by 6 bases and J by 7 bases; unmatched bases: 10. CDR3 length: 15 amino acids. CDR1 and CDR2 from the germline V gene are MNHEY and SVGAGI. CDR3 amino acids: CASRAPGLASNEQFF. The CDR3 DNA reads TGTGCCAGCAGAGCGCCGGGACTAGCTTCAAATGAGCAGTTCTTC.

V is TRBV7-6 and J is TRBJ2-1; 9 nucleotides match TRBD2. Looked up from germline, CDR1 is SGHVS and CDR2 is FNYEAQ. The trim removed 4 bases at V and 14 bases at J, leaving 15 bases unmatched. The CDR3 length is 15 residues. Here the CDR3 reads CASSWRETSGSGKFF. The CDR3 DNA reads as TGTGCCAGCAGCTGGCGCGAGACTAGCGGTTCGGGGAAGTTCTTC.

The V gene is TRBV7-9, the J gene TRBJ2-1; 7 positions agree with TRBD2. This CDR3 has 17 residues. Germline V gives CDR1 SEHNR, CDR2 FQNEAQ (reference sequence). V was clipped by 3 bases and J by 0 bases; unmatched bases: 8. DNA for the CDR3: TGTGCCAGCAGCTTCGGCCTAGCGGCCATCTCCTACAATGAGCAGTTCTTC. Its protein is CASSFGLAAISYNEQFF.

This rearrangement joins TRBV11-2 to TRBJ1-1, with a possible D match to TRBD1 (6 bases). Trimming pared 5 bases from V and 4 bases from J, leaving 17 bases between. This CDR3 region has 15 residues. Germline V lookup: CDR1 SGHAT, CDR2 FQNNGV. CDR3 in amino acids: CASSVFSGASTEAFF. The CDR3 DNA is TGTGCCAGCAGCGTATTCTCGGGGGCGAGCACTGAAGCTTTCTTT.

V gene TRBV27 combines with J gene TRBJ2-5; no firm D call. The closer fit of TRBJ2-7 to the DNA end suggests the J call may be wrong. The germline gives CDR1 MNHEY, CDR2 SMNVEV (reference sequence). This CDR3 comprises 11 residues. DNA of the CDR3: TGTGCCAGCAGTTTATCTCACGAGCAGTACTTC. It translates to CASSLSHEQYF.

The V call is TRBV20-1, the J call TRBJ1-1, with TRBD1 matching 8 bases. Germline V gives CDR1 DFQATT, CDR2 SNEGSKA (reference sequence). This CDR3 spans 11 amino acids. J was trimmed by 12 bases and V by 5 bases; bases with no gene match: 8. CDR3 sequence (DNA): TGCAGTGCTGCCAGGACAGGGAGGTCTTTCTTT. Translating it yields CSAARTGRSFF.

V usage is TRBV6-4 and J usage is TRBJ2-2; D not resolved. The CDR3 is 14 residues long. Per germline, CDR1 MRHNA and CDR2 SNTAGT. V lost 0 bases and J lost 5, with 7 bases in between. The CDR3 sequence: CASSDSWGTGELFF. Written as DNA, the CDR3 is TGTGCCAGCAGTGACTCTTGGGGAACCGGGGAGCTGTTTTTT.

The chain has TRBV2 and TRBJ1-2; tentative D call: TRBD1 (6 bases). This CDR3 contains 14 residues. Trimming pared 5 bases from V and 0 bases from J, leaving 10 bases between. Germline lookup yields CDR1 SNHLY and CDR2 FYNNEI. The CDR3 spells CASSKDSSNYGYTF. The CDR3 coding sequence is TGTGCCAGCAGTAAGGACAGTTCTAACTATGGCTACACCTTC. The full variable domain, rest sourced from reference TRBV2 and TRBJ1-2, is EPEVTQTPSHQVTQMGQEVILRCVPISNHLYFYWYRQILGQKVEFLVSFYNNEISEKSEIFDDQFSVERPDGSNFTLKIRSTKLEDSAMYFCASSKDSSNYGYTFGSGTRLTVV.

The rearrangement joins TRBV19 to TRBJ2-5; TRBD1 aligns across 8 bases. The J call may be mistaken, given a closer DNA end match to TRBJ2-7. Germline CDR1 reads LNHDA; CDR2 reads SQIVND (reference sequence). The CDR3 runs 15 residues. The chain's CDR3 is CASRETGQVTYEQYF. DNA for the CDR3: TGTGCCAGTAGGGAAACGGGACAGGTTACCTACGAGCAGTACTTC.

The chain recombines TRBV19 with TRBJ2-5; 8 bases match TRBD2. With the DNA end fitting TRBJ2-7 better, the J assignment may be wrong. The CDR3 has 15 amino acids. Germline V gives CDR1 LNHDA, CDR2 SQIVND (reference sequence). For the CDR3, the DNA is TGTGCCAGTAGTCCTAGCGGGTTGAGCTCCTACGAGCAGTACTTC. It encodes CASSPSGLSSYEQYF.

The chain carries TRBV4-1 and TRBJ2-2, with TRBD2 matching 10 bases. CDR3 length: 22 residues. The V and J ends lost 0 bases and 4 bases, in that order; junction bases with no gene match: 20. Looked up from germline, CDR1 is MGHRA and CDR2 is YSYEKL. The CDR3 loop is CASSQEGPRWLAGAKGTGELFF. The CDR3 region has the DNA TGCGCCAGCAGCCAAGAAGGCCCAAGGTGGCTAGCGGGAGCAAAGGGCACCGGGGAGCTGTTTTTT.

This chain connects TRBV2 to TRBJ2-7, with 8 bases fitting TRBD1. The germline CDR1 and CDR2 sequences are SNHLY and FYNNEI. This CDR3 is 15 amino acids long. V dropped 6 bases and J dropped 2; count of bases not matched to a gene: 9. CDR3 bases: TGTGCCAGCAGAGATCAGGGGGCCTACCCCTACGAGCAGTACTTC. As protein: CASRDQGAYPYEQYF.

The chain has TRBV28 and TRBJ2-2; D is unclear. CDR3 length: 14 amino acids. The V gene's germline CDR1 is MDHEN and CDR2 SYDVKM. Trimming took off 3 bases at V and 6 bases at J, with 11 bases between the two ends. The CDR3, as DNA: TGTGCCAGCAGTTTTTTTACTTTGGCCGGGGAGCTGTTTTTT. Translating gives CASSFFTLAGELFF. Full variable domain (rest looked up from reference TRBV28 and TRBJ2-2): DVKVTQSSRYLVKRTGEKVFLECVQDMDHENMFWYRQDPGLGLRLIYFSYDVKMKEKGDIPEGYSVSREKKERFSLILESASTNQTSMYLCASSFFTLAGELFFGEGSRLTVL.

Written as DNA, the CDR3 is TGTGCCAGCTCACCACGGGAAGAGGGCACCGGGGAGCTGTTTTTT. Its protein is CASSPREEGTGELFF. The chain couples TRBV18 to TRBJ2-2; D is perhaps TRBD2 (5 bases). Trimming removed 1 base from V and 4 bases from J, with 10 bases in between. Germline assignment: CDR1 KGHSH and CDR2 LQKENI. The CDR3 covers 15 residues.

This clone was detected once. The CDR3 here is CASGAGGRSEQYF. As DNA, the CDR3 is TGTGCCAGCGGCGCTGGGGGGCGCTCCGAGCAGTACTTC. J is TRBJ2-7 and V is TRBV4-2; D could derive from TRBD1 or TRBD2 (6 bases each). The CDR3 spans 13 residues. The germline V and J ends were trimmed by 8 bases and 6 bases, with 17 bases remaining between them. Germline CDR1 and CDR2: LGHNA and YNFKEQ.

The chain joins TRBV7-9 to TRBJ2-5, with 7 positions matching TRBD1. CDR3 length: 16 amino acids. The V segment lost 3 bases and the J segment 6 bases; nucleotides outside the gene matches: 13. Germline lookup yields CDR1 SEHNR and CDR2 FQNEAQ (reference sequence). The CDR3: CASSFAGDRVLKTQYF. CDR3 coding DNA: TGTGCCAGCAGCTTCGCAGGTGACAGGGTTTTGAAGACCCAGTACTTC. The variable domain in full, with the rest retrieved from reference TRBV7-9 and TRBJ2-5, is DTGVSQNPRHKITKRGQNVTFRCDPISEHNRLYWYRQTLGQGPEFLTYFQNEAQLEKSRLLSDRFSAERPKGSFSTLEIQRTEQGDSAMYLCASSFAGDRVLKTQYFGPGTRLLVL.

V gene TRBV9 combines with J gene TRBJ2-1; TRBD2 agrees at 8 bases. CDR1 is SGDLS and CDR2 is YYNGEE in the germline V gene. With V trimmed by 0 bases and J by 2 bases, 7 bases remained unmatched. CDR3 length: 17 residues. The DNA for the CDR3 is TGTGCCAGCAGCGTAGTTCCTAGCGGGCCTACCTACAATGAGCAGTTCTTC. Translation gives CASSVVPSGPTYNEQFF.

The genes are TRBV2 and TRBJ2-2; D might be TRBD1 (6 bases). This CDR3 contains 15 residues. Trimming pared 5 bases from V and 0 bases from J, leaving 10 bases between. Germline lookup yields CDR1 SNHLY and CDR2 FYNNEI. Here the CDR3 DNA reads TGTGCCAGCAGTCTGACAGGAGCGAACACCGGGGAGCTGTTTTTT. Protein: CASSLTGANTGELFF. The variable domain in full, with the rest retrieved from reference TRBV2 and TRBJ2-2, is EPEVTQTPSHQVTQMGQEVILRCVPISNHLYFYWYRQILGQKVEFLVSFYNNEISEKSEIFDDQFSVERPDGSNFTLKIRSTKLEDSAMYFCASSLTGANTGELFFGEGSRLTVL.

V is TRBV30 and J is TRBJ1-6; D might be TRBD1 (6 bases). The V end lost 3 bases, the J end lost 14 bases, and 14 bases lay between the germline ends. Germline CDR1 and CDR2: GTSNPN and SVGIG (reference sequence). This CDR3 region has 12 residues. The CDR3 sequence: CAWRRGGLSLHF. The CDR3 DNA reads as TGTGCCTGGAGACGCGGGGGGCTTTCCCTCCACTTT.

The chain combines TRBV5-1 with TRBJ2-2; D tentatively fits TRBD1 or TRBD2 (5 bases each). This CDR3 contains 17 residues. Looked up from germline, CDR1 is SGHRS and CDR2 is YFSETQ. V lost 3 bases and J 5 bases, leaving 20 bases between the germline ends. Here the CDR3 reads CASSYGSDRGRTGELFF. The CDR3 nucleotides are TGCGCCAGCAGCTACGGATCGGATAGGGGACGGACCGGGGAGCTGTTTTTT.

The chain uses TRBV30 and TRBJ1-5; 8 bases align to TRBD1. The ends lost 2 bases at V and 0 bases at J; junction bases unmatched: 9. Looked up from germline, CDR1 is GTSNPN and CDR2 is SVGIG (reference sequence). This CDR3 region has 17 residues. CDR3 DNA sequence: TGTGCCTGGAGTACAACAGGGGGAAGTAATAGCAATCAGCCCCAGCATTTT. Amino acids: CAWSTTGGSNSNQPQHF.

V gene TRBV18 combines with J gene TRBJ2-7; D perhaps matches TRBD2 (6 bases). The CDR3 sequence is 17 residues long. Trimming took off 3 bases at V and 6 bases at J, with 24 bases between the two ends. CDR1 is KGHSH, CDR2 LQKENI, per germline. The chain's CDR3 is CASSPLARSGVGGEQYF. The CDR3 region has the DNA TGTGCCAGCTCACCTCTTGCTCGTTCGGGAGTAGGAGGCGAGCAGTACTTC.

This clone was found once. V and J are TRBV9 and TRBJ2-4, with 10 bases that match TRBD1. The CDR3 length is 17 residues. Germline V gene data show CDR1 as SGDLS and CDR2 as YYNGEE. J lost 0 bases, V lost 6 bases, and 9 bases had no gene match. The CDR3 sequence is CASNSDRDRGAKNIQYF. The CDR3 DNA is TGTGCCAGCAATTCCGACCGGGACAGGGGAGCCAAAAACATTCAGTACTTC.

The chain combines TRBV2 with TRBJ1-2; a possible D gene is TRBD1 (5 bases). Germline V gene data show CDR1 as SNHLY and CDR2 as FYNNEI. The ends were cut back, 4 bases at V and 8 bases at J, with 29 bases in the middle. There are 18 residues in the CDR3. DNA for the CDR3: TGTGCCAGCAGTGGGAACGCTGGGGCACCCCACCTGGGACGGGGCTACACCTTC. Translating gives CASSGNAGAPHLGRGYTF. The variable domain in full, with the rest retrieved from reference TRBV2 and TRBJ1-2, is EPEVTQTPSHQVTQMGQEVILRCVPISNHLYFYWYRQILGQKVEFLVSFYNNEISEKSEIFDDQFSVERPDGSNFTLKIRSTKLEDSAMYFCASSGNAGAPHLGRGYTFGSGTRLTVV.